This TCR beta chain derives from a study of control samples from healthy donors and cancer patients. The method was immunoSEQ multiplex PCR; TCRdb's version includes in-frame clones alone and lacks a portion of them. The data contain about 130,000 clones, roughly 91% of them singletons. CDR3 length: 11 residues. Germline CDR1 DFQATT, CDR2 SNEGSKA (reference sequence). The V and J ends lost 6 bases and 13 bases respectively, with 13 bases between them. The chain links TRBV20-1 to TRBJ1-6; weak D call: TRBD1 (6 bases). Material for sequencing was PBMCs. The clonotype was recovered from a man aged 50 to 60 with head and neck cancer. CDR3 bases: TGCAGTGCCCGGGGAGGGGGGCCCCTCCACTTT. It translates to CSARGGGPLHF.